The clone carrying this TCR beta chain has a handful of counts. Antigen: not known. Germline assignment: CDR1 SGHAT and CDR2 FQNNGV. The CDR3 runs 18 residues. V was pared by 0 bases and J by 8 bases, with 13 bases of the junction left unmatched. These data belong to a study of identical twins. General study results and limits: Zero-insertion findings could be partly confounded by invariant cells (MAIT and iNKT cells).

From the 5' RACE reads, TCRdb called clonotypes with MiXCR, one entry per CDR3 protein. The sample shows roughly 720,000 distinct CDR3 sequences, 15% to 20% of them seen only once. The same data also went into a second study, on T cells expressing NK-cell markers. Per that paper: Underlying the TCR beta repertoires were sorted CD3+CD56+NKG2C+, CD3+CD56+NKG2C- and CD3+CD56-NKG2C+ T cells. Among the eight sequenced donors, seven tested HCMV-seropositive and one tested seronegative.

The chain employs TRBV11-2 and TRBJ2-1, with TRBD2 identical over 10 bases. The sample comprised PBMCs. The source of this sequence is a young woman in good health. The CDR3 region is CASSLDRWASGSRDEQFF. The CDR3 bases are TGTGCCAGCAGCTTAGATCGGTGGGCTAGCGGGAGTCGCGATGAGCAGTTCTTC.